This T cell receptor (beta chain) was sequenced for a study of cytomegalovirus exposure and HLA in healthy donors. Both 60 Vbeta primers and 13 Jbeta primers went into the PCR. Some clones are missing from TCRdb's copy, which holds only in-frame ones; the method was immunoSEQ multiplex PCR. The data show approximately 100,000 clones, roughly a tenth seen once. Germline V gene sequence: CDR1 MNHNY, CDR2 SVGAGI (reference sequence). The germline V and J ends were trimmed by 2 bases and 2 bases, with 16 bases remaining between them. This CDR3 comprises 16 residues. This clonotype was sampled from a man aged 45-60 years in good health and CMV-seropositive. The chain employs TRBV6-6 and TRBJ2-7; a weak D match, TRBD1 (6 bases). Sequencing was done on a sample of PBMCs. This chain's CDR3 is CASSYGRGTSTYEQYF. CDR3 DNA: TGTGCCAGCAGTTACGGAAGGGGGACCTCGACCTACGAGCAGTACTTC.